These T cell receptor beta chains were read from a single sample in a study of CD8 T cells in ankylosing spondylitis. TCRdb passed the 5' RACE reads through MiXCR, listing each CDR3 protein once. Among around 280,000 distinct CDR3 sequences listed, 20% were seen once. The sample was blood, either unsorted or a sorted T cell fraction (not recorded which). All receptors derive from a male donor with ankylosing spondylitis or in good health (not recorded which). Each CDR3 is given with its conserved first and last residue. The D gene is left open where the match is weak. Part of the rows lack a size; the others show once, few, many or a class for expanded clones.

size	D	V	J	CDR3	DNA
few	.	TRBV7-9	TRBJ1-2	CASSHQGLDGYTF	TGTGCCAGCAGCCATCAGGGGTTAGATGGCTACACCTTC
few	.	TRBV30	TRBJ2-3	CAWSAGAATDTQYF	TGTGCCTGGAGTGCGGGGGCAGCCACAGATACGCAGTATTTT
.	TRBD2	TRBV6-1	TRBJ2-3	CASSAGDPSTDTQYF	TGTGCCAGCAGCGCGGGGGACCCGAGCACAGATACGCAGTATTTT
few	.	TRBV20-1	TRBJ2-1	CSASARGLSYNEQFF	TGCAGTGCTAGTGCGCGGGGTCTCTCCTACAATGAGCAGTTCTTC
few	.	TRBV3-1	TRBJ2-5	CASSQVDETQYF	TGTGCCAGCAGCCAGGTTGATGAGACCCAGTACTTC
few	.	TRBV20-1	TRBJ2-5	CSDGGPGETQYF	TGCAGTGACGGCGGCCCGGGAGAGACCCAGTACTTC
.	.	TRBV5-1	TRBJ2-1	CASSLSRGLNEQFF	TGCGCCAGCAGCTTAAGTCGAGGGCTGAATGAGCAGTTCTTC
.	.	TRBV20-1	TRBJ2-5	CSARDRGGQTQYF	TGCAGTGCTAGAGATCGAGGGGGGCAGACCCAGTACTTC
.	.	TRBV5-1	TRBJ1-4	CASSWTGQRNEKLFF	TGCGCCAGCAGCTGGACCGGACAGCGTAATGAAAAACTGTTTTTT
.	TRBD2	TRBV18	TRBJ2-1	CASSPPGGNEQFF	TGTGCCAGCTCACCACCGGGGGGGAATGAGCAGTTCTTC
once	.	TRBV3-1	TRBJ1-2	CASSQDLIGGGGYTF	TGTGCCAGCAGCCAAGACCTGATTGGGGGAGGAGGCTACACCTTC
few	.	TRBV21-1	TRBJ1-1	CASSKRGHMNKGAFF	TGTGCCAGCAGCAAACGGGGACACATGAACAAGGGAGCTTTCTTT
.	.	TRBV9	TRBJ2-2	CASGVTGELFF	TGTGCCAGCGGGGTCACCGGGGAGCTGTTTTTT
many	TRBD2	TRBV20-1	TRBJ2-5	CSARELAGVFWETQYF	TGCAGTGCTAGAGAACTAGCGGGAGTGTTCTGGGAGACCCAGTACTTC
few	TRBD2	TRBV12-3/TRBV12-4	TRBJ2-1	CASSRLAGGRTYNEQFF	TGTGCCAGCAGTCGTTTAGCGGGGGGGCGCACCTACAATGAGCAGTTCTTC
many	.	TRBV10-3	TRBJ1-2	CAISELVGTNYGYTF	TGTGCCATCAGTGAGTTGGTGGGGACGAACTATGGCTACACCTTC
.	.	TRBV6-1	TRBJ1-2	CASSEGGFSNYGYTF	TGTGCCAGCAGTGAAGGGGGGTTCTCTAACTATGGCTACACCTTC
many	.	TRBV10-3	TRBJ2-3	CAISEGLISSTDTQYF	TGTGCCATCAGTGAGGGACTGATTTCTAGCACAGATACGCAGTATTTT
.	.	TRBV2	TRBJ1-5	CASRADSNQPQHF	TGTGCCAGCAGGGCGGACAGCAATCAGCCCCAGCATTTT
.	TRBD1	TRBV6-1	TRBJ1-1	CASSLDRGRDTEAFF	TGTGCCAGCAGCCTAGACAGGGGGCGTGACACTGAAGCTTTCTTT
.	TRBD2	TRBV5-1	TRBJ2-1	CASSPSGYYNEQFF	TGCGCCAGCAGCCCTAGCGGCTACTACAATGAGCAGTTCTTC
.	TRBD1	TRBV5-1	TRBJ1-3	CASSKTGPSSGNTIYF	TGCGCCAGCAGCAAGACAGGGCCATCCTCTGGAAACACCATATATTTT
many	.	TRBV5-8	TRBJ1-1	CASTRVNTEAFF	TGTGCCAGCACCAGGGTTAACACTGAAGCTTTCTTT
.	.	TRBV5-1	TRBJ2-3	CASSSEPRTDTQYF	TGCGCCAGCAGCTCGGAGCCGCGCACAGATACGCAGTATTTT
.	.	TRBV6-5	TRBJ1-6	CASSYSNSVGQALHF	TGTGCCAGCAGTTACTCGAACTCAGTTGGTCAGGCCCTCCACTTT
.	TRBD1	TRBV5-5	TRBJ1-2	CASSSPGGSYGYTF	TGTGCCAGCAGCTCCCCAGGGGGCAGCTATGGCTACACCTTC